The source of this T cell receptor (beta chain) is a study of T-cell memory formation after mild COVID-19 (dated by TCRdb to the early 2020s). As for the study more broadly: TCR sequence clusters from the two donors were found to be largely donor specific. In a couple of donors, T-cell clones that expanded and contracted after mild COVID-19 were followed by sequencing TCRalpha and TCRbeta repertoires longitudinally. The cohort was made up of two young adult volunteers, one female and one male, who were previously healthy. Results the study describes overall, beyond this receptor: Only two mild cases were covered by the study, and larger cohorts that include severe cases with pre-infection samples were considered necessary. Contracting CD4+ clones appeared mostly in the CM and EM memory subsets, whereas CD8+ clones were enriched in EMRA. Some responding clones were found in pre-infection memory, which suggests that pre-existing cross-reactive memory T cells took part in the SARS-CoV-2 response. SARS-CoV-2 specificity of the second-wave clones peaking on day 37 was not confirmed. From day 15 to 85, contracting clones showed balanced CD4/CD8 phenotypes, whereas a second wave of clones that expanded from day 15 to 37 leaned towards CD4+.

There are 12 amino acids in the CDR3, from cysteine to phenylalanine inclusive. Of all the DNA, just the CDR3 is kept, 36 bases in frame from base 1. Reading the germline V gene gives CDR1 MGHRA and CDR2 YSYEKL. The germline ends are 8 bases apart after V is trimmed by 4 bases and J by 7 bases. The run used an Illumina NovaSeq 6000. cDNA libraries for TCRalpha and TCRbeta were prepared by 5'RACE using constant-segment primers, with sample barcodes and unique molecular identifiers added. RNA was extracted from every sample with Trizol reagent. Libraries were amplified in two PCR steps, with a second sample barcode and Illumina TruSeq adapters added in the second step. The libraries were sequenced on an Illumina NovaSeq using 2 x 150 bp paired-end reads. Concerning the study's data processing: Reads were demultiplexed and collapsed into UMI-guided consensus sequences with migec v1.2.7. Using mixcr v2.1.11, UMI consensuses were aligned to TRA and TRB V and J templates and then assembled into clonotypes. A clonotype was counted as expanded or contracted only when both edgeR and NoisET called the clonotype significant, with the noise models trained on biological replicates. For edgeR calls, a false discovery rate-adjusted p below 0.01 and a log2 fold-change threshold of 1 were applied. PCA with hierarchical clustering of max-normalized trajectories of the 1000 most abundant clonotypes was used as exploratory dynamics analysis. Each responding clone was given a CD4 or CD8 phenotype based on the CD4+ and CD8+ repertoires, which had been sequenced separately. TCRdb reworked the public reads: Q25 trimming with fastp, MiXCR clone assembly, productive beta chains retained. For every CDR3 protein sequence, its rows merge into one entry that carries the most common genes and DNA. TCRdb assigned the V and J calls; the authors' analysis was not used. A total of 140,000 or so distinct CDR3 sequences appear in this sample, about 14% of them only once. Less than 30% of the sample lies in the top ten.

For this clonotype: Its cognate antigen has yet to be identified. There are no base qualities to consult, and no much larger clone falls within one base.

Ficoll-Paque density gradient centrifugation was the method used to isolate PBMCs. This clonotype was obtained from an adult woman who had mild COVID-19 (a few samples of this study predate the infection). The sample titles of this study are shuffled in the database, so cell type and time point are left out; the donor was told from shared clones. The sample comprised PBMCs or a T cell subset sorted from them (not recorded which). The V gene is TRBV4-1 and the J gene is TRBJ2-1, with a tentative D gene TRBD1 over 6 matching bases. This receptor has the CDR3 CASSRTENEQFF. Here is the DNA: TGCGCCAGCAGCCGGACAGAAAATGAGCAGTTCTTC.